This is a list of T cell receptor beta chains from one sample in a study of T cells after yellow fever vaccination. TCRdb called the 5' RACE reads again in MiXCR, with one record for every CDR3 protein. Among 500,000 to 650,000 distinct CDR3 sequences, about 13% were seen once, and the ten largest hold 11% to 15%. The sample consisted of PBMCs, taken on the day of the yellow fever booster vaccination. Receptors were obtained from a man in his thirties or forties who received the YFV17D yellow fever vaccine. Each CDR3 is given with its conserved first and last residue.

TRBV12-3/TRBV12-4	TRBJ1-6	CASSSGPPLHF
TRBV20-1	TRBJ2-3	CSPTGLVTDTQYF
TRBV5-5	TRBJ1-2	CASSLDRANYGYTF
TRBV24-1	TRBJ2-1	CATSGGVSAEQFF
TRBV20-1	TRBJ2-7	CSASKLGSYEQYF
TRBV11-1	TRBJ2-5	CASSLAPHGPGLGTQYF
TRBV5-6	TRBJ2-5	CAGAEGRETQYF
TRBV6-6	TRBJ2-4	CASSQMENIQYF
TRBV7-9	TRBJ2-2	CASGPMGGSGELFF
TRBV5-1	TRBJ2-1	CASSLVIAGGYEQFF
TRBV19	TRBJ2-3	CASSTEVGSTDTQYF
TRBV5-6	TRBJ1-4	CASSVSGGRLPEKLFF
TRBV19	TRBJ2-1	CASSKTWDFYNEQFF
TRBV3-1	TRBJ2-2	CASSQRVNTGELFF
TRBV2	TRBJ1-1	CASSLVHGQGIGNTEAFF
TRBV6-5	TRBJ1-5	CASSAGHLNQPQHF
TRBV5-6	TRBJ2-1	CASSFSLAGGPKGNEQFF
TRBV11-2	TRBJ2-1	CASSIAGSYNEQFF
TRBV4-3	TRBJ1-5	CASSQERAQPQHF